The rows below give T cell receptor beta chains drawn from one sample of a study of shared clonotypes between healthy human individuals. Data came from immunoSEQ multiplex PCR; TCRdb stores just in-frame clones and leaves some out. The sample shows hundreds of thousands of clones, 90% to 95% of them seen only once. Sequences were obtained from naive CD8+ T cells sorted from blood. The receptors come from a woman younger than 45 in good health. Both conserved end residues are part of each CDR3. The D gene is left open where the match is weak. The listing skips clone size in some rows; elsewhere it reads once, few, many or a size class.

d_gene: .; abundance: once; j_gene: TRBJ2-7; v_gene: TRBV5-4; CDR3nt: TGTGCCAGCAGCCCGACACCCTCCTACGAGCAGTACTTC; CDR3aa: CASSPTPSYEQYF
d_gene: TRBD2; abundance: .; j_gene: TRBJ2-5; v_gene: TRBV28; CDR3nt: TGTGCCAGCATAGCGGCGCGGGGGAGAACAGAGACCCAGTACTTC; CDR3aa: CASIAARGRTETQYF
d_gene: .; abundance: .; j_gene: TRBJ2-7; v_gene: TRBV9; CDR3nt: TGTGCCAGCAGCGTAGCTTTGGGAGGTAACGAGCAGTACTTC; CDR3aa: CASSVALGGNEQYF
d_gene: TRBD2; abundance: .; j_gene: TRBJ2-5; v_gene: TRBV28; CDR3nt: TGTGCCAGCAGACCCAAGAGGGTTGGTAGCGGGAGGTTGGAGACCCAGTACTTC; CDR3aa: CASRPKRVGSGRLETQYF
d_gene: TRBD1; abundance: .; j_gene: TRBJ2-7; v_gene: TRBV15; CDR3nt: TGTGCCACCAGCAGACCGGGACAGGGGAGCAACGAGCAGTACTTC; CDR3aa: CATSRPGQGSNEQYF
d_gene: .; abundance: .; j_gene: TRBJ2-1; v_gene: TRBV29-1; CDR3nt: TGCAGCGTGGCCGGGACAGCGGGGTCTTACAATGAGCAGTTCTTC; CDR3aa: CSVAGTAGSYNEQFF
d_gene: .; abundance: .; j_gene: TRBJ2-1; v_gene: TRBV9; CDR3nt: TGTGCCAGCAGCGGGATGGGCAATGAGCAGTTCTTC; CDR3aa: CASSGMGNEQFF
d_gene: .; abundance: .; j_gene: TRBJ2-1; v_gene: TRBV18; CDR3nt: TGTGCCAGCTCATTGGGCAATGAGCAGTTCTTC; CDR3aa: CASSLGNEQFF
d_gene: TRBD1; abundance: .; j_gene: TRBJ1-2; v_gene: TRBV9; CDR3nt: TGTGCCAGCAGAGGACTAACAGGGGATGGCTACACCTTC; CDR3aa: CASRGLTGDGYTF
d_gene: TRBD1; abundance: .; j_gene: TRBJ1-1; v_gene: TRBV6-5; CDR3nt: TGTGCCAGCAGTATTGGGACAGGGGTGGCTTTCTTT; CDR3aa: CASSIGTGVAFF
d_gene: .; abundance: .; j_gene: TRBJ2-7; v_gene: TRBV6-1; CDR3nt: TGTGCCAGCAGGTCTGCGGGTTACGAGCAGTACTTC; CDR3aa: CASRSAGYEQYF
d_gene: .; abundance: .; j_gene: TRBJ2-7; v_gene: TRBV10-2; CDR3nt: TGCGCCAGCAATCACGGGGAAGAAGACTACGAGCAGTACTTC; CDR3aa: CASNHGEEDYEQYF
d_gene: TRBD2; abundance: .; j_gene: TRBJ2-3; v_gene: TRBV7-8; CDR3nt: TGTGCCAGCAGCTTACCAGCGGGAGGATTTGATACGCAGTATTTT; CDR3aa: CASSLPAGGFDTQYF
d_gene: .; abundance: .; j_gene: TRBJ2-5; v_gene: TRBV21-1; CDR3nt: TGTGCCACCCGGACTAGCGGGAAAAGAGTGGGAGAGACCCAGTACTTC; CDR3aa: CATRTSGKRVGETQYF
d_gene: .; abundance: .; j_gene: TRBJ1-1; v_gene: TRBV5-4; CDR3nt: TGTGCCAGCAGCCGGGACAAGGGCACTGAAGCTTTCTTT; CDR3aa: CASSRDKGTEAFF
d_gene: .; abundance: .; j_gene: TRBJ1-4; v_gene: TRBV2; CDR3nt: TGTGCCAGCATGGGGAACGAAAAACTGTTTTTT; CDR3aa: CASMGNEKLFF
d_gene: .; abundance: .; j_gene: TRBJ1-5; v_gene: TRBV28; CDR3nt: TGTGCCAGCGGTCTGGCCTACACGGGCAATCAGCCCCAGCATTTT; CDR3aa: CASGLAYTGNQPQHF
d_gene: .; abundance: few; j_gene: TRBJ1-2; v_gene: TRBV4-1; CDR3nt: TGCGCCAGCAGCCAAGACAGCCGGCTACATGGCTACACCTTC; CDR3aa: CASSQDSRLHGYTF
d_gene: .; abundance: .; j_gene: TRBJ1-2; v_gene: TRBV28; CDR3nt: TGTGCCAGCAGTTCTAGTCTAAACAGCGGTGGCTACACCTTC; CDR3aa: CASSSSLNSGGYTF
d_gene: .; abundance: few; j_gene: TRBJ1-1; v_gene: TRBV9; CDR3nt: TGTGCCAGCAGCGGGAACTCGGCGGGGAACACTGAAGCTTTCTTT; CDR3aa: CASSGNSAGNTEAFF
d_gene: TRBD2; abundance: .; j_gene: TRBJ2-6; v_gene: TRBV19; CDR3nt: TGTGCCAGTACACGACAGTCGGAGCGGGGGACCTCTGGGGCCAACGTCCTGACTTTC; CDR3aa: CASTRQSERGTSGANVLTF
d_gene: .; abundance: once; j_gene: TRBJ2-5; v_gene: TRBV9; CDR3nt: TGTGCCAGCAGCGCCAGAGCAGGCCAGGACTCCCCAGAGACCCAGTACTTC; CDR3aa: CASSARAGQDSPETQYF
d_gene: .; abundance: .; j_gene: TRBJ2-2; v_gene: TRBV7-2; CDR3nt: TGTGCCAGCAGTTGGACCAGGAACACCGGGGAGCTGTTTTTT; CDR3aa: CASSWTRNTGELFF
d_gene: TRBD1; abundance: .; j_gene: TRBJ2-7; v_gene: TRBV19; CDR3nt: TGTGCCAGTAGTATCCGGGACAGGGCCTACGAGCAGTACTTC; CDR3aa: CASSIRDRAYEQYF
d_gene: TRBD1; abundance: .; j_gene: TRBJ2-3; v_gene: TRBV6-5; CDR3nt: TGTGCCAGCAGTGCAAGACAGGGATACACAGATACGCAGTATTTT; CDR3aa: CASSARQGYTDTQYF
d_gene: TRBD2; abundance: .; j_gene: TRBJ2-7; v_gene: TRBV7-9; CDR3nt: TGTGCCAGCAGCTCCAAATCTCCGCGCGGGAGCTACGAGCAGTACTTC; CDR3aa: CASSSKSPRGSYEQYF
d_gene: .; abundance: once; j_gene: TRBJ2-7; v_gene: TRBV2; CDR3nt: TGTGCCAGCAAGGTGGGAGTGTCCTACGAGCAGTACTTC; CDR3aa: CASKVGVSYEQYF
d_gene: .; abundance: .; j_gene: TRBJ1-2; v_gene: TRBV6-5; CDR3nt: TGTGCCAGCACAACAGGGCTCCTTGGCTACACCTTC; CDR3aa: CASTTGLLGYTF
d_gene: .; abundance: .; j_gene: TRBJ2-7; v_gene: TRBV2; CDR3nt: TGTGCCAGCAGGTGGGCAGGGGGGGTCGAGCAGTACTTC; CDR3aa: CASRWAGGVEQYF
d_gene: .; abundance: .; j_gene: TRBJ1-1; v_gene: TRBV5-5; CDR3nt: TGTGCCAGCAGCTTTTCGCAGAAGACTGAAGCTTTCTTT; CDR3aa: CASSFSQKTEAFF
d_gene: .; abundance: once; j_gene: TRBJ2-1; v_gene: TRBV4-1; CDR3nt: TGCGCCAGCAGCCAAGATAGAGGGGGGAAGAATGAGCAGTTCTTC; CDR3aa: CASSQDRGGKNEQFF
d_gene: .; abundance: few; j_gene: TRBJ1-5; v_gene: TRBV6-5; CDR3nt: TGTGCCAGCAGCCACATGGATAGCAATCAGCCCCAGCATTTT; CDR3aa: CASSHMDSNQPQHF
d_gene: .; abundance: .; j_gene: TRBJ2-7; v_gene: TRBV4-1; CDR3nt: TGCGCCAGCAGCCAGTACCTTGGAGGAAGCTACGAGCAGTACTTC; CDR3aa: CASSQYLGGSYEQYF
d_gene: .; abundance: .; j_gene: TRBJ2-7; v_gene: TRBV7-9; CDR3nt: TGTGCCAGCAGCCCCCAATACGAGCAGTACTTC; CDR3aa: CASSPQYEQYF
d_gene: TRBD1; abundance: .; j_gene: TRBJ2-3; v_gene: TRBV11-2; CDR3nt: TGTGCCAGCAGCTCTTGGACAGGGGTAGCAGATACGCAGTATTTT; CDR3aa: CASSSWTGVADTQYF
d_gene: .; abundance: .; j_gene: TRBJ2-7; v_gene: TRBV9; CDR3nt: TGTGCCAGCAGCGCTTCCGGGACCCCCTACGAGCAGTACTTC; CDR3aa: CASSASGTPYEQYF